This T cell receptor beta chain comes out of a study of T cells after yellow fever vaccination (dated 2019 in TCRdb). A note on the overall study: Libraries from fractions with low cell numbers were prepared with the SMART-Seq v4 Ultra Low Input RNA kit. To follow T-cell clones before and after primary and booster YFV17D yellow fever vaccination, bulk TCR alpha and beta repertoires were sequenced over time. Two healthy male donors made up the cohort, one aged 18 to 30 years and the other aged 30 to 39 years. Blood samples were taken at several timepoints before and after primary and secondary immunization, and bulk PBMC replicates and cell subsets were isolated. What the research found in general, with its limitations: Because the study included only two donors, the extent to which the findings can be generalized is limited. A small share of clonotypes was detected in both CD4 and CD8 compartments, with the overlap likely arising from convergent recombination. Most clones expanded after primary vaccination were re-detected after the booster (almost 97% of CD4 and 88% of CD8), suggesting broad memory maintenance. Computational filtering was required because FACS-sorted repertoires could contain abundant contaminating clonotypes from the bulk population. The secondary T-cell response was found to be weaker but faster than the primary response, with a peak reached on day 5 rather than on day 15.

TCR cDNA was synthesized by 5'RACE template switching, through which a universal primer site and unique molecular identifiers were introduced. Priming for cDNA synthesis came from both the TCR alpha and TCR beta constant segments. Libraries were amplified in two PCR steps, with sample barcodes and sequencing adapters added in the second step. Sequencing of the libraries was done on either Illumina HiSeq 2500 (2x100 bp) or NovaSeq (2x150 bp). As for the original processing: MIGEC was used to demultiplex reads and collapse the reads into UMI consensus sequences, and MiXCR was used for V(D)J alignment. Using edgeR on replicate PBMC samples, clonotypes were called vaccine-responding if FDR was below 0.01 and the log2 fold change was above 5 up to day 15. Each bulk clonotype was labeled CD4 or CD8 based on which sequenced repertoire, CD4 or CD8, contained the clonotype at higher abundance. TCRdb trimmed the raw reads at Q25, called clones with MiXCR and kept productive beta chains. Under each unique CDR3 protein, matching rows form one entry showing the most common genes and DNA. The V and J calls and clone size come from TCRdb's table, not from the authors' own analysis. The sample contains about 240,000 distinct CDR3 sequences, roughly 7.2% of them found a single time. The ten biggest clones cover 0.65% to 0.9% of the sample.

CDR1 and CDR2, per the germline V gene (reference sequence), are DFQATT and SNEGSKA. V is cut back by 7 bases and J by 2 bases, with 5 bases in the junction unmatched. Spanning cysteine to phenylalanine, the CDR3 consists of 14 amino acids. Only the CDR3 portion is preserved as DNA: 42 bases, with reading frame beginning at the first base. This clonotype has more than one count but fewer than ten. Its antigen has not been determined. There are no base qualities to consult, and no much larger clone falls within one base. In the paper's terms, the treatment or condition label means: live attenuated yellow fever vaccine strain. A standard Ficoll-Paque protocol was used to isolate PBMCs from peripheral blood. Dynabeads CD4 and CD8 positive selection kits were used to isolate the CD4 and CD8 T-cell fractions. TriZol was used to extract RNA from bulk PBMCs, from CD4 and CD8 fractions, and from dextramer-positive and dextramer-negative fractions.

The chain is assembled from TRBV20-1 and TRBJ2-5, with 12 bases aligning to TRBD1. This receptor was taken from a man in his thirties or forties who received the YFV17D yellow fever vaccine. Sample: CD4+ T cells sorted from PBMCs, taken 15 days after the yellow fever booster vaccination. The base sequence is TGCAGTGGGTGGGACAGGGGGCGTCAAGAGACCCAGTACTTC. It encodes CSGWDRGRQETQYF.